Presented here are 29 T cell receptor beta chains from one specimen sequenced in a study of blood T cell repertoires in COVID-19 (dated by TCRdb to 2020 to 2021). The protocol used for the library was the immunoSEQ multiplex PCR assay. Not all clones reach the TCRdb copy of this immuneACCESS table, which keeps in-frame sequences only. Checked studies attribute under half of the gap to unresolved V genes and leave the rest unexplained. The sample table records around 100,000 clones; 88% of these occur just once. The top ten clonotypes cover roughly 6% of the sample. The sequenced sample was peripheral blood. Receptors were obtained from a woman in her sixties or seventies with acute or convalescent COVID-19.

The V call is TRBV12-5, the J call TRBJ2-3; the match to TRBD1 covers 9 bases. In germline, CDR1 is LGHNT, CDR2 FRNRAP. The CDR3 length is 19 residues. With 2 bases clipped from V and 2 bases from J, the junction kept 14 bases outside the gene matches. The CDR3 coding sequence is TGTGCTAGTGGTTTGCTTCGGTTATCCGGGACAGGGAACACAGATACGCAGTATTTT. Its protein product is CASGLLRLSGTGNTDTQYF.

The chain has TRBV3-1 (or the pseudogene TRBV3-2) and TRBJ1-6, with D possibly matching TRBD1 (6 bases). V was shortened by 4 bases and J by 7 bases, with 17 bases between the two germline ends. The CDR3 consists of 16 residues. CDR1 is LGHDT and CDR2 is YNNKEL in the germline V gene (reference sequence). CDR3 DNA sequence: TGTGCCAGCAGCCCGGATTCCAGGGGAGCCAATTCACCCCTCCACTTT. As protein: CASSPDSRGANSPLHF.

This clone was observed a single time. The V and J genes are TRBV3-1 (or the pseudogene TRBV3-2) and TRBJ2-1; 8 nucleotides line up with TRBD2. V trimming: 4 bases; J trimming: 0 bases; junction bases outside the gene matches: 2. CDR3 length: 15 amino acids. The germline V gene encodes CDR1 LGHDT and CDR2 YNNKEL (reference sequence). The CDR3 DNA sequence: TGTGCCAGCAGCCCCACTAGCGGCTCCTACAATGAGCAGTTCTTC. It translates to CASSPTSGSYNEQFF.

In this sample, this clone turned up once. The CDR3 DNA reads TGCAGCGTTGCGGAGACAGGGGTCCCCTACGAGCAGTACTTC. As protein: CSVAETGVPYEQYF. The rearrangement uses TRBV29-1 and TRBJ2-7; 8 nucleotides align to TRBD1. In germline, CDR1 is SQVTM, CDR2 ANQGSEA. CDR3 length: 14 residues. With 4 bases clipped from V and 2 bases from J, the junction kept 7 bases outside the gene matches.

This clone was detected only a few times. The chain links TRBV7-9 to TRBJ2-1; 14 bases map to TRBD2. J was trimmed by 8 bases and V by 5 bases; bases with no gene match: 5. The CDR3 runs 15 residues. Germline V gene lookup returns CDR1 SEHNR and CDR2 FQNEAQ (reference sequence). The CDR3 nucleotides read TGTGCCAGCAGCCTGGGACTAGCGGGAGCATATGAGCAGTTCTTC. Its translation: CASSLGLAGAYEQFF.

This clone was seen more than once but under ten times. The CDR3: CASSLWDGESSGNTIYF. Here the CDR3 DNA reads TGTGCCAGCAGTTTATGGGACGGGGAGAGCTCTGGAAACACCATATATTTT. The chain carries TRBV28 and TRBJ1-3; D is ambiguous. Germline assignment: CDR1 MDHEN and CDR2 SYDVKM. This CDR3 contains 17 residues. V lost 0 bases and J 0 bases, leaving 12 bases between the germline ends.

The V and J genes are TRBV5-1 and TRBJ2-5, with TRBD2 as a possible D gene (6 bases). From germline, CDR1 is SGHRS and CDR2 YFSETQ. The CDR3 has 15 amino acids. V shed 1 base and J shed 4 bases, with 14 bases lying between them. The DNA for the CDR3 is TGCGCCAGCAGCTTGAATGGACTAAGAGGAGAGACCCAGTACTTC. This sequence encodes CASSLNGLRGETQYF.

The chain is built from TRBV28 and TRBJ1-5; maybe TRBD1 (5 bases). The CDR3 is 12 amino acids. V dropped 2 bases and J dropped 7 bases, with 6 bases sitting between them. Germline CDR1 and CDR2: MDHEN and SYDVKM. CDR3 sequence: CASSLGAQPQHF. The CDR3 region has the DNA TGTGCCAGCAGTTTAGGGGCCCAGCCCCAGCATTTT.

V and J are TRBV6-6 and TRBJ2-2; the D gene is possibly TRBD1 (5 bases). Looked up from germline, CDR1 is MNHNY and CDR2 is SVGAGI (reference sequence). The V end was cut by 2 bases, the J end by 7 bases, with 8 bases between. The CDR3 covers 13 residues. CDR3 in amino acids: CASSYPQGGELFF. CDR3 sequence (DNA): TGTGCCAGCAGTTACCCCCAGGGCGGGGAGCTGTTTTTT.

This clone was seen a handful of times. The gene calls are TRBV7-9 and TRBJ1-2; D remains unclear. Germline CDR1 SEHNR, CDR2 FQNEAQ (reference sequence). V was trimmed by 2 bases and J by 0 bases, leaving 7 bases between them. This CDR3 is 14 amino acids long. CDR3 protein: CASSLHQTNYGYTF. The DNA for the CDR3 is TGTGCCAGCAGCTTACATCAAACTAACTATGGCTACACCTTC.

The chain carries TRBV9 and TRBJ1-5; unclear D gene. V lost 2 bases to trimming and J lost 3 bases, with 9 bases between them. Germline values: CDR1 SGDLS, CDR2 YYNGEE. The CDR3 spans 14 residues. The CDR3 region has the DNA TGTGCCAGCAGCGTCGGTCAGGACAATCAGCCCCAGCATTTT. It translates to CASSVGQDNQPQHF.

This clone was seen more than once but under ten times. The V call is TRBV10-1, the J call TRBJ1-2; D is ambiguous. The germline CDR1 and CDR2 sequences are WNHNN and SYGVQD (reference sequence). V was pared by 2 bases and J by 2 bases, with 6 bases between. This CDR3 comprises 13 residues. The CDR3 sequence is CASSEDKNYGYTF. The CDR3 DNA reads as TGCGCCAGCAGTGAGGACAAGAACTATGGCTACACCTTC.

This clone was found many times. The V gene is TRBV9, the J gene TRBJ2-1, with a possible D match to TRBD1 (6 bases). Germline V lookup: CDR1 SGDLS, CDR2 YYNGEE. The V gene lost 5 bases and the J gene lost 0 bases, with 15 bases spanning the gap. This CDR3 has 16 residues. The CDR3 sequence is CASSADRTYSYNEQFF. The CDR3 DNA follows: TGTGCCAGCAGTGCCGACAGGACCTACTCCTACAATGAGCAGTTCTTC.

The chain has TRBV7-6 and TRBJ1-1; 10 bases map to TRBD1. This CDR3 spans 16 amino acids. Germline CDR1 reads SGHVS; CDR2 reads FNYEAQ. The V gene end was trimmed by 4 bases and the J gene end by 3 bases; junction bases not matched to a gene: 8. This chain's CDR3 is CASSSWDRGRYTEAFF. DNA of the CDR3: TGTGCCAGCAGCTCGTGGGACAGGGGTCGATACACTGAAGCTTTCTTT.

This chain uses TRBV18 with TRBJ2-5, with 7 bases matching TRBD1. Germline CDR1 is KGHSH and CDR2 is LQKENI. The CDR3 contains 15 residues. V lost 1 base, J lost 5 bases, and 7 bases stayed unmatched. The CDR3 protein is CASSPRQGWRETQYF. For the CDR3, the DNA is TGTGCCAGCTCACCACGACAGGGATGGAGGGAGACCCAGTACTTC.

The chain combines TRBV10-3 with TRBJ2-7, with 12 bases matching TRBD2. The CDR3 runs 14 residues. The J segment lost 12 bases and the V segment lost 7 bases, leaving 13 bases of the junction unmatched. Germline lookup yields CDR1 ENHRY and CDR2 SYGVKD. The CDR3 loop is CAIKARGLAGNMYV. The CDR3 region has the DNA TGTGCCATCAAAGCCCGTGGACTAGCGGGAAATATGTACGTC.

The V call is TRBV27, the J call TRBJ2-1; D perhaps matches TRBD2 (7 bases). This CDR3 contains 15 residues. Germline V gene sequence: CDR1 MNHEY, CDR2 SMNVEV (reference sequence). Between the trimmed V and J ends, which lost 6 bases and 0 bases, there was a span of 12 bases. The DNA of the CDR3 is TGTGCCAGCAGCAGGGGCGGGAGCTCCTACAATGAGCAGTTCTTC. It translates to CASSRGGSSYNEQFF.

J is TRBJ2-7 and V is TRBV28, with TRBD1 matching 9 bases. Germline values: CDR1 MDHEN, CDR2 SYDVKM. The CDR3 is 16 amino acids. The V segment lost 5 bases and the J segment 0 bases; nucleotides outside the gene matches: 8. CDR3 bases: TGTGCCAGCAGTACCTACAGGGGGCAACTCTCCTACGAGCAGTACTTC. Encoded protein: CASSTYRGQLSYEQYF. Variable domain in full (rest from reference TRBV28 and TRBJ2-7): DVKVTQSSRYLVKRTGEKVFLECVQDMDHENMFWYRQDPGLGLRLIYFSYDVKMKEKGDIPEGYSVSREKKERFSLILESASTNQTSMYLCASSTYRGQLSYEQYFGPGTRLTVT.

The sample holds one count of this clone. This rearrangement joins TRBV5-1 to TRBJ1-1; weak D call: TRBD1 (6 bases). From germline, CDR1 is SGHRS and CDR2 YFSETQ. V shed 1 base and J shed 8 bases, with 18 bases lying between them. CDR3 length: 15 amino acids. In DNA form, the CDR3 reads TGCGCCAGCAGCTTGACCGGCGGGGGGGGCGCCGAAGCTTTCTTT. Its protein product is CASSLTGGGGAEAFF.

The chain combines TRBV10-1 with TRBJ2-3, with D uncertain. The V gene's germline CDR1 is WNHNN and CDR2 SYGVQD (reference sequence). The CDR3 runs 15 residues. Trimming left V 3 bases short and J 0 bases short, with 10 bases between. In DNA, the CDR3 is TGCGCCAGCAGTGAACGACTTTCCAGCACAGATACGCAGTATTTT. The encoded protein is CASSERLSSTDTQYF.

V usage is TRBV29-1 and J usage is TRBJ2-1, with 16 bases lining up with TRBD2. The germline V gene encodes CDR1 SQVTM and CDR2 ANQGSEA. V shed 7 bases, J shed 2 bases, and the junction held 8 bases outside the gene matches. The length of the CDR3 is 17 residues. CDR3 sequence reads: CSALGLAGGLAYNEQFF. In DNA form, the CDR3 reads TGCAGCGCATTGGGACTAGCGGGAGGGCTTGCCTACAATGAGCAGTTCTTC.

The chain uses TRBV28 and TRBJ2-1; 9 bases agree with TRBD2. Germline CDR1 reads MDHEN; CDR2 reads SYDVKM. This CDR3 region has 15 residues. V lost 1 base to trimming and J lost 5 bases; unmatched junction nucleotides: 3. The CDR3 DNA reads TGTGCCAGCAGTTTATTAGCGGGAGTTGACAATGAGCAGTTCTTC. This encodes CASSLLAGVDNEQFF. The full variable domain, with the rest looked up from reference TRBV28 and TRBJ2-1, is DVKVTQSSRYLVKRTGEKVFLECVQDMDHENMFWYRQDPGLGLRLIYFSYDVKMKEKGDIPEGYSVSREKKERFSLILESASTNQTSMYLCASSLLAGVDNEQFFGPGTRLTVL.

The V gene is TRBV5-4, the J gene TRBJ2-1; TRBD2 aligns across 11 bases. Germline trimming cut 4 bases from V and 10 bases from J; bases unmatched to any gene: 13. Per germline, CDR1 SGHNT and CDR2 YYREEE (reference sequence). The CDR3 length is 16 residues. DNA of the CDR3: TGTGCCAGCAGCCGTGTACCTATAGCGGGAGGGACCGAGCAGTTCTTC. Translation gives CASSRVPIAGGTEQFF.

The genes are TRBV5-1 and TRBJ2-1; TRBD2 aligns across 8 bases. The junction had 5 bases not matched to a gene; V was cut back by 0 bases and J by 9 bases. This CDR3 has 14 residues. Germline CDR1 reads SGHRS; CDR2 reads YFSETQ. CDR3 protein: CASSLGKRESEQFF. CDR3 bases: TGCGCCAGCAGCTTGGGGAAGCGGGAGAGTGAGCAGTTCTTC.

This rearrangement joins TRBV19 to TRBJ2-1; 9 positions match TRBD2. With 5 bases clipped from V and 6 bases from J, the junction kept 5 bases outside the gene matches. The CDR3 consists of 14 residues. In germline, CDR1 is LNHDA, CDR2 SQIVND (reference sequence). The CDR3 coding sequence is TGTGCCAGTAGTTGGCGGGAGGGCAGCAATGAGCAGTTCTTC. Translated, it gives CASSWREGSNEQFF.

The rearrangement joins TRBV5-1 to TRBJ1-2; D may be TRBD1 (6 bases). This CDR3 is built from 15 residues. Germline V gene lookup returns CDR1 SGHRS and CDR2 YFSETQ. The V and J ends lost 4 bases and 3 bases respectively, with 16 bases between them. DNA of the CDR3: TGCGCCAGCAGCCAAATTAGGGGGAAAGACTATGGCTACACCTTC. This sequence encodes CASSQIRGKDYGYTF.

The chain carries TRBV27 and TRBJ1-3; D perhaps matches TRBD1 (5 bases). V was shortened by 0 bases and J by 2 bases, with 17 bases between the two germline ends. In germline, CDR1 is MNHEY, CDR2 SMNVEV (reference sequence). This CDR3 contains 18 residues. CDR3 residues: CASSLSLPGTTTGNTIYF. The DNA of the CDR3 is TGTGCCAGCAGTTTATCGTTGCCAGGGACTACGACTGGAAACACCATATATTTT.

The V gene is TRBV5-4, the J gene TRBJ1-2, with TRBD1 identical over 8 bases. The CDR3 is 18 residues long. Germline CDR1 reads SGHNT; CDR2 reads YYREEE (reference sequence). Losses at the gene ends were 3 bases for V and 8 bases for J; bases not matched to a gene: 21. The chain's CDR3 is CASSSSGGATPWTRGYTF. The CDR3 coding sequence is TGTGCCAGCAGCTCTTCAGGGGGCGCGACCCCGTGGACGAGGGGCTACACCTTC.

The rearrangement uses TRBV27 and TRBJ2-2; 7 nucleotides line up with TRBD1. Per germline, CDR1 MNHEY and CDR2 SMNVEV (reference sequence). This CDR3 is 16 amino acids long. The V and J ends lost 4 bases and 2 bases, in that order; junction bases with no gene match: 7. The CDR3, as DNA: TGTGCCAGCAGTTCTTCCGGGACAGTAAACACCGGGGAGCTGTTTTTT. It specifies CASSSSGTVNTGELFF.